The clone carrying this T cell receptor (beta chain) was recorded a few times. Its antigen remains unknown. TCRdb re-derived calls from the 5' RACE reads in MiXCR, one entry per CDR3 protein. The sample carries approximately 130,000 distinct CDR3 sequences, roughly an eighth recorded once. Per germline, CDR1 SGHAT and CDR2 FQNNGV. The V segment lost 3 bases and the J segment 6 bases; nucleotides outside the gene matches: 4. This CDR3 spans 14 amino acids. The record originates from a study of CD8 T cells in ankylosing spondylitis. The study's findings and limits: Reportedly, matched ankylosing spondylitis synovial fluid was significantly enriched for disease-linked clones.

The sample consisted of blood, either unsorted or a sorted T cell fraction (not recorded which). The receptor's source is a female donor with ankylosing spondylitis or in good health (not recorded which). The chain couples TRBV11-2 to TRBJ2-3; 9 bases line up with TRBD1. CDR3 bases: TGTGCCAGCAGCTTTACTACAGGGGGCGATACGCAGTATTTT. Protein: CASSFTTGGDTQYF.